This TCR beta chain is drawn from a study of cytomegalovirus exposure and HLA in healthy donors. The PCR was carried out with 60 Vbeta primers and 13 Jbeta primers. The method was immunoSEQ multiplex PCR; TCRdb's version includes in-frame clones alone and lacks a portion of them. The table has around 80,000 clones, around 78% seen once; the top ten hold approximately 4.6%. The TCR was taken from a man aged 40-49 years in good health and CMV-seronegative. The source material was PBMCs.

The CDR3 is CASSELAGVPGEQFF. The CDR3 nucleotides are TGTGCCAGCAGTGAACTAGCGGGAGTTCCGGGTGAGCAGTTCTTC. This chain joins TRBV6-1 and TRBJ2-1; 10 positions match TRBD2. The germline CDR1 and CDR2 sequences are MNHNS and SASEGT. The CDR3 has 15 residues. Trimming at V came to 2 bases and at J to 9 bases, leaving 7 bases not matched to a gene.